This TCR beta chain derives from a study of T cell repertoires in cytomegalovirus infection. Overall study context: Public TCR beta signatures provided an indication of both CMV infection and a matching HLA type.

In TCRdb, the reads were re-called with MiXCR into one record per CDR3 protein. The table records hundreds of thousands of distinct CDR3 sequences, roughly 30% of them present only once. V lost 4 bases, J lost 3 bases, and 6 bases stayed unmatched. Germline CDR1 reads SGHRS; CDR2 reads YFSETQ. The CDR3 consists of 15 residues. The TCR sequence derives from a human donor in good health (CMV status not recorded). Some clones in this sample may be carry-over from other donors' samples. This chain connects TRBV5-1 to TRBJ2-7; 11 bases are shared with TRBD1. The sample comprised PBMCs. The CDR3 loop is CASSAYGTGGYEQYF. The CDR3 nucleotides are TGCGCCAGCAGCGCGTACGGGACAGGGGGCTACGAGCAGTACTTC. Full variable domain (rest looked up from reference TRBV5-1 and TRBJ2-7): KAGVTQTPRYLIKTRGQQVTLSCSPISGHRSVSWYQQTPGQGLQFLFEYFSETQRNKGNFPGRFSGRQFSNSRSEMNVSTLELGDSALYLCASSAYGTGGYEQYFGPGTRLTVT.